Presented here are 19 T cell receptor beta chains from one specimen sequenced in a study of T cell responses to AZD1222 COVID-19 vaccine. The data were produced by immunoSEQ multiplex PCR, yet TCRdb's version contains in-frame clones alone and is incomplete. The top ten clones hold under 8% of a sample with over 55,000 clones, around 84% of them seen once. The material was peripheral blood, obtained on day 0 of AZD1222 vaccination. These receptors were taken from an adult in good health.

The rearrangement links TRBV18 to TRBJ1-3; tentatively, D is TRBD1 (5 bases). Trimming pared 1 base from V and 0 bases from J, leaving 7 bases between. The CDR3 is made up of 15 amino acids. Germline CDR1 and CDR2: KGHSH and LQKENI. CDR3: CASSPRGNSGNTIYF. For the CDR3, the DNA is TGTGCCAGCTCACCACGGGGGAACTCTGGAAACACCATATATTTT.

CDR3 DNA: TGTGCCAGCAGCCCCGACAGGGCCCGTCCCTACAATGAGCAGTTCTTC. This translates into CASSPDRARPYNEQFF. This rearrangement joins TRBV7-7 to TRBJ2-1; 7 positions agree with TRBD1. The CDR3 loop spans 16 amino acids. The V segment lost 5 bases and the J segment 2 bases; nucleotides outside the gene matches: 9. CDR1 and CDR2 from the germline V gene are SSHAT and FNYEAQ (reference sequence). Based on the CDR3 plus reference TRBV7-7 and TRBJ2-1, the full variable domain is GAGVSQSPRYKVTKRGQDVTLRCDPISSHATLYWYQQALGQGPEFLTYFNYEAQPDKSGLPSDRFSAERPEGSISTLTIQRTEQRDSAMYRCASSPDRARPYNEQFFGPGTRLTVL.

J is TRBJ1-6 and V is TRBV2; D might be TRBD1 (5 bases). Per the germline V gene, CDR1 is SNHLY and CDR2 is FYNNEI. This CDR3 is built from 15 residues. With 4 bases removed from V and 8 bases from J, the gap between germline ends came to 15 bases. CDR3 residues: CASSGSGAYYSPLHF. The CDR3 nucleotides are TGTGCCAGCAGTGGTTCCGGGGCATACTATTCACCCCTCCACTTT.

This rearrangement joins TRBV5-5 to TRBJ1-5; unclear D gene. The CDR3 totals 14 residues. Germline CDR1 SGHKS, CDR2 YYEKEE (reference sequence). The ends were cut back, 2 bases at V and 5 bases at J, with 11 bases in the middle. CDR3 coding DNA: TGTGCCAGCAGCTTCGGGTCAGCGCATCAGCCCCAGCATTTT. It encodes CASSFGSAHQPQHF.

The V gene is TRBV9, the J gene TRBJ1-2, with 9 bases matching TRBD1. CDR1 and CDR2 (germline): SGDLS, YYNGEE. The CDR3 has 14 residues. V lost 2 bases and J lost 8; bases outside the gene matches: 7. This chain's CDR3 is CASSVGQGFGGYTF. The CDR3 nucleotides are TGTGCCAGCAGCGTGGGACAGGGATTTGGCGGCTACACCTTC.

The rearrangement uses TRBV4-3 and TRBJ2-5, with 7 bases fitting TRBD1. Germline V lookup: CDR1 LGHNA, CDR2 YSLEER. Unmatched junction bases numbered 0, after V lost 3 bases and J lost 2 bases. This CDR3 contains 13 residues. The CDR3 here is CASSQGQQETQYF. DNA of the CDR3: TGCGCCAGCAGCCAGGGACAGCAAGAGACCCAGTACTTC.

The chain couples TRBV6-5 to TRBJ1-2, with TRBD1 matching 7 bases. CDR3 length: 15 residues. CDR1 is MNHEY and CDR2 is SVGAGI in the germline V gene. J lost 4 bases, V lost 2 bases, and 7 bases had no gene match. Here the CDR3 reads CASSYQDREPYGYTF. Written as DNA, the CDR3 is TGTGCCAGCAGTTACCAAGACAGGGAGCCCTATGGCTACACCTTC.

The J gene is TRBJ1-5, the V gene TRBV6-1; D might be TRBD1 (6 bases). The V gene's germline CDR1 is MNHNS and CDR2 SASEGT. This CDR3 region has 14 residues. V lost 3 bases to trimming and J lost 6 bases, with 12 bases between them. The CDR3 sequence: CASSDGQRSQPQHF. The CDR3 coding sequence is TGTGCCAGCAGTGACGGACAGCGCAGTCAGCCCCAGCATTTT.

CDR3 in DNA: TGTGCCAGCAGTCTGGCCTCCGGGAGCCCCTATAGCAATCAGCCCCAGCATTTT. Protein: CASSLASGSPYSNQPQHF. This chain joins TRBV7-2 and TRBJ1-5; no definite D call. Germline assignment: CDR1 SGHTA and CDR2 FQGNSA. The CDR3 spans 18 residues. Trimming removed 6 bases at V and 0 bases at J, with 21 bases between.

This sequence joins TRBV6-2 or TRBV6-3 and TRBJ1-2; tentatively, D is TRBD1 (5 bases). Germline CDR1 reads MNHEY; CDR2 reads SVGEGT. Trimming pared 5 bases from V and 8 bases from J, leaving 15 bases between. The CDR3 has 13 amino acids. CDR3 residues: CASSTARDRGYTF. The CDR3 nucleotides are TGTGCCAGCAGTACCGCCAGGGATAGAGGCTACACCTTC.

The chain couples TRBV7-2 to TRBJ1-5; no reliable D call. Germline assignment: CDR1 SGHTA and CDR2 FQGNSA. This CDR3 has 14 residues. Deletions cut 4 bases from V and 0 bases from J, with 7 bases between. This CDR3 is CASSSTDSNQPQHF. In nucleotides, the CDR3 is TGTGCCAGCAGCTCCACAGATAGCAATCAGCCCCAGCATTTT. Full variable domain (outside the CDR3, taken from reference TRBV7-2 and TRBJ1-5): GAGVSQSPSNKVTEKGKDVELRCDPISGHTALYWYRQSLGQGLEFLIYFQGNSAPDKSGLPSDRFSAERTGGSVSTLTIQRTQQEDSAVYLCASSSTDSNQPQHFGDGTRLSIL.

The chain is built from TRBV15 and TRBJ2-3, with 7 bases that match TRBD1. Germline CDR1 is LNHNV and CDR2 is YYDKDF (reference sequence). The CDR3 consists of 15 residues. J gave up 3 bases and V 0 bases, and 3 bases lay outside the gene matches. Written as DNA, the CDR3 is TGTGCCACCAGCAGAGATGGACAGGTAACAGATACGCAGTATTTT. Encoded protein: CATSRDGQVTDTQYF.

The chain couples TRBV28 to TRBJ1-2; D gene ambiguous. The CDR3 spans 11 residues. CDR1 and CDR2 from the germline V gene are MDHEN and SYDVKM. The ends were cut back, 3 bases at V and 3 bases at J, with 2 bases in the middle. CDR3 sequence reads: CASSFDYGYTF. The CDR3 DNA reads TGTGCCAGCAGTTTCGACTATGGCTACACCTTC.

V gene TRBV3-1 (or the pseudogene TRBV3-2) combines with J gene TRBJ2-7; possibly TRBD1 for D (5 bases). Trimming took off 4 bases at V and 4 bases at J, with 14 bases between the two ends. CDR3 size: 14 residues. Germline loops: CDR1 LGHDT, CDR2 YNNKEL (reference sequence). The DNA for the CDR3 is TGTGCCAGCAGCCCGATTCTAGGGGCATACGAGCAGTACTTC. This translates into CASSPILGAYEQYF.

The DNA for the CDR3 is TGTGCCAGCAGTTTTGGTCGGGACCCTCAGCAGTACTTC. Protein product: CASSFGRDPQQYF. The chain joins TRBV12-3 or TRBV12-4 to TRBJ2-7; D might be TRBD1 or TRBD2, each matching 5 bases. Trimming pared 3 bases from V and 8 bases from J, leaving 14 bases between. The CDR3 is 13 residues long.

The CDR3 nucleotides are TGTGCCAGCAGCTTAGGGGGAGCAGCCCTCGAGCAGTACTTC. This codes for CASSLGGAALEQYF. This chain uses TRBV7-6 with TRBJ2-7; D might be TRBD2 (5 bases). V shed 1 base and J shed 6 bases, with 13 bases lying between them. This CDR3 region has 14 residues. Germline-derived CDR1 and CDR2 are SGHVS and FNYEAQ.

The rearrangement joins TRBV18 to TRBJ2-6; tentative D call: TRBD2 (6 bases). Trimming took off 1 base at V and 0 bases at J, with 10 bases between the two ends. This CDR3 spans 17 amino acids. The germline gives CDR1 KGHSH, CDR2 LQKENI. The CDR3 here is CASSPRGVSSGANVLTF. The DNA for the CDR3 is TGTGCCAGCTCACCACGCGGGGTCTCCTCTGGGGCCAACGTCCTGACTTTC.

This chain connects TRBV7-9 to TRBJ2-2, with 7 bases identical to TRBD1. Germline V gives CDR1 SEHNR, CDR2 FQNEAQ (reference sequence). The CDR3 has 14 residues. Trimming at V came to 11 bases and at J to 3 bases, leaving 9 bases not matched to a gene. This chain's CDR3 is CAVLPGGYTGELFF. Here the CDR3 DNA reads TGTGCCGTTCTGCCAGGGGGATACACCGGGGAGCTGTTTTTT.

This chain connects TRBV7-6 to TRBJ2-2, with D possibly being TRBD1 (5 bases). Germline CDR1 and CDR2: SGHVS and FNYEAQ. Trimming left V 1 base short and J 1 base short, with 16 bases between. The CDR3 loop spans 18 amino acids. In DNA, the CDR3 is TGTGCCAGCAGCTTAGGTACCGCCTGGCAGGGGAACACCGGGGAGCTGTTTTTT. Translating it yields CASSLGTAWQGNTGELFF.